The 29 T cell receptor beta chains below all came from one sample that was sequenced in a study of T cell changes during pregnancy in multiple sclerosis. Sequencing used immunoSEQ multiplex PCR; TCRdb keeps in-frame clones, though not all of them. This sample has tens of thousands of clones, with 85% to 95% found just once. The sequenced sample was CD8+ T cells from peripheral blood mononuclear cells, obtained before pregnancy. These receptors all come from a female donor with multiple sclerosis, enrolled in a pregnancy study.

The chain's CDR3 is CASSVEPEGLKDTQYF. The CDR3, as DNA: TGTGCCAGCAGCGTAGAGCCCGAGGGACTTAAAGATACGCAGTATTTT. J is TRBJ2-3 and V is TRBV9; D is perhaps TRBD2 (6 bases). Trimming stripped 0 bases from V and 5 bases from J, with 16 bases between. The CDR3 covers 16 residues. Germline CDR1 and CDR2: SGDLS and YYNGEE.

In its sample, this clone was seen once. The chain uses TRBV19 and TRBJ1-1; 7 nucleotides agree with TRBD1. The CDR3 runs to 13 residues. Per the germline V gene, CDR1 is LNHDA and CDR2 is SQIVND (reference sequence). J was trimmed by 4 bases and V by 6 bases; bases with no gene match: 5. CDR3 sequence (DNA): TGTGCCAGTAGGTACAGGGGTCGCACTGAAGCTTTCTTT. Its protein product is CASRYRGRTEAFF.

The J gene is TRBJ1-5, the V gene TRBV2; no firm D call. V was trimmed by 6 bases and J by 7 bases, leaving 10 bases between them. The CDR3 covers 12 residues. From germline, CDR1 is SNHLY and CDR2 FYNNEI. CDR3 DNA sequence: TGTGCCAGCAGAGACCCGGGGCAGCCCCAGCATTTT. Residues: CASRDPGQPQHF.

This chain uses TRBV5-1 with TRBJ2-1; D is unresolved. Germline V gene sequence: CDR1 SGHRS, CDR2 YFSETQ. CDR3 length: 16 residues. V lost 4 bases and J 0 bases, leaving 14 bases between the germline ends. This chain's CDR3 is CASSMRLRGSYNEQFF. In nucleotides, the CDR3 is TGCGCCAGCAGCATGAGACTCAGAGGCTCCTACAATGAGCAGTTCTTC. The variable domain in full, completed from reference TRBV5-1 and TRBJ2-1, reads KAGVTQTPRYLIKTRGQQVTLSCSPISGHRSVSWYQQTPGQGLQFLFEYFSETQRNKGNFPGRFSGRQFSNSRSEMNVSTLELGDSALYLCASSMRLRGSYNEQFFGPGTRLTVL.

The chain has TRBV5-4 and TRBJ2-5, with TRBD1 as a possible D gene (5 bases). This CDR3 has 14 residues. Deletions cut 0 bases from V and 0 bases from J, with 6 bases between. Germline V gene data show CDR1 as SGHNT and CDR2 as YYREEE (reference sequence). The CDR3 sequence is CASSLGQNQETQYF. CDR3 sequence (DNA): TGTGCCAGCAGCTTGGGACAGAACCAAGAGACCCAGTACTTC.

The chain couples TRBV7-9 to TRBJ2-7; possible D gene TRBD2, 6 bases. V was trimmed by 5 bases and J by 9 bases, leaving 23 bases between them. The CDR3 consists of 15 residues. Germline V CDR1 and CDR2: SEHNR, FQNEAQ (reference sequence). The CDR3 loop is CASSPSGTGDRGQYF. For the CDR3, the DNA is TGTGCCAGCAGCCCCTCCGGCACGGGGGACCGCGGGCAGTACTTC.

The chain carries TRBV27 and TRBJ2-1; 10 bases line up with TRBD2. V dropped 5 bases and J dropped 4; count of bases not matched to a gene: 5. Germline V gene sequence: CDR1 MNHEY, CDR2 SMNVEV (reference sequence). This CDR3 has 15 residues. The CDR3 region is CASSTSGTRYNEQFF. DNA for the CDR3: TGTGCCAGCAGTACTAGCGGGACCCGATACAATGAGCAGTTCTTC.

The chain uses TRBV12-5 and TRBJ2-2; 11 bases line up with TRBD1. This CDR3 is built from 16 residues. The J segment lost 5 bases and the V segment lost 6 bases, leaving 8 bases of the junction unmatched. Germline V gene lookup returns CDR1 LGHNT and CDR2 FRNRAP. CDR3 amino acids: CASGFGQGARTGELFF. CDR3 in DNA: TGTGCTAGTGGCTTCGGACAGGGGGCTAGGACCGGGGAGCTGTTTTTT.

The chain carries TRBV9 and TRBJ2-7, with 10 bases identical to TRBD2. V lost 4 bases to trimming and J lost 4 bases; unmatched junction nucleotides: 8. This CDR3 has 15 residues. CDR1 is SGDLS, CDR2 YYNGEE, per germline. The CDR3 DNA reads TGTGCCAGCAGCCCGAGGGCTAGCGGGAGTTACGAGCAGTACTTC. Translating it yields CASSPRASGSYEQYF.

This clone has only one observation. Because the CDR3's place on the DNA is in doubt, the DNA is left out and the CDR3 is given as listed by TCRdb. V gene TRBV27 combines with J gene TRBJ2-2; the table's TRBD2 call for D was not verified on the DNA. Germline V CDR1 and CDR2: MNHEY, SMNVEV (reference sequence). The CDR3 spans 16 amino acids, including both terminal residues. CDR3 residues: CASSSSEFTNTGELFF.

V gene TRBV7-9 combines with J gene TRBJ2-7; 14 bases agree with TRBD2. Per germline, CDR1 SEHNR and CDR2 FQNEAQ (reference sequence). Unmatched junction bases numbered 4, after V lost 3 bases and J lost 0 bases. The CDR3 consists of 17 residues. The CDR3 protein is CASSFGTSGGLSYEQYF. In DNA form, the CDR3 reads TGTGCCAGCAGCTTCGGGACTAGCGGGGGCCTCTCCTACGAGCAGTACTTC.

The V call is TRBV27, the J call TRBJ2-1; TRBD2 aligns across 9 bases. Germline-derived CDR1 and CDR2 are MNHEY and SMNVEV (reference sequence). The CDR3 length is 15 residues. J was trimmed by 3 bases and V by 4 bases; bases with no gene match: 4. The CDR3 loop reads CASSSGTSSYNEQFF. The CDR3 coding sequence is TGTGCCAGCAGTTCCGGGACTAGCAGCTACAATGAGCAGTTCTTC.

This clone has just one count. The J gene is TRBJ2-1, the V gene TRBV28, with D possibly TRBD1 on 5 matching bases. This CDR3 has 16 residues. Per the germline V gene, CDR1 is MDHEN and CDR2 is SYDVKM. The V gene lost 3 bases and the J gene lost 2 bases, with 14 bases spanning the gap. The CDR3 region is CASSLEGAITYNEQFF. The CDR3 DNA sequence: TGTGCCAGCAGTTTGGAAGGGGCCATAACCTACAATGAGCAGTTCTTC.

V and J are TRBV29-1 and TRBJ1-2; 8 bases align to TRBD1. The J segment lost 1 base and the V segment lost 3 bases, leaving 4 bases of the junction unmatched. The length of the CDR3 is 14 residues. Germline V lookup: CDR1 SQVTM, CDR2 ANQGSEA. The CDR3 nucleotides read TGCAGCGTTGATGACAGGGGTATTAACTATGGCTACACCTTC. It codes for CSVDDRGINYGYTF.

The rearrangement joins TRBV29-1 to TRBJ2-7, with D possibly TRBD2 on 5 matching bases. Trimming removed 1 base at V and 3 bases at J, with 16 bases between. From germline, CDR1 is SQVTM and CDR2 ANQGSEA. The CDR3 is made up of 15 amino acids. The CDR3 nucleotides read TGCAGCGTTGAAGGCGGGTCCCCACCCCTCTACGAGCAGTACTTC. Protein product: CSVEGGSPPLYEQYF.

The gene calls are TRBV9 and TRBJ1-4; D gene uncertain. Trimming removed 2 bases from V and 1 base from J, with 12 bases in between. The germline V gene encodes CDR1 SGDLS and CDR2 YYNGEE. CDR3 size: 16 residues. CDR3 protein: CASSVSGSGTNEKLFF. CDR3 sequence (DNA): TGTGCCAGCAGCGTGTCCGGCTCGGGAACTAATGAAAAACTGTTTTTT.

The rearrangement joins TRBV18 to TRBJ2-1, with D tentatively TRBD2 (5 bases). Looked up from germline, CDR1 is KGHSH and CDR2 is LQKENI. V lost 7 bases and J 5 bases, leaving 15 bases between the germline ends. CDR3 size: 14 residues. The CDR3 region has the DNA TGTGCCAGCTATGGCGGGCCGGATAACAATGAGCAGTTCTTC. Residues: CASYGGPDNNEQFF.

The V gene is TRBV6-1, the J gene TRBJ2-7; D is perhaps TRBD1 (6 bases). Germline lookup yields CDR1 MNHNS and CDR2 SASEGT. With 4 bases removed from V and 1 base from J, the gap between germline ends came to 11 bases. The CDR3 runs 14 residues. The CDR3 is CASSVGQHSYEQYF. CDR3 nucleotide sequence: TGTGCCAGCAGTGTCGGACAGCATTCCTACGAGCAGTACTTC.

This clone came up once. The DNA of the CDR3 is TGTGCCATCAGTGACCCCGAAGGGCGGGCGACCAATGAGCAGTTCTTC. Its protein product is CAISDPEGRATNEQFF. The chain joins TRBV10-3 to TRBJ2-1; D is possibly TRBD2 (5 bases). Trimming removed 3 bases from V and 6 bases from J, with 18 bases in between. The CDR3 has 16 amino acids. Germline CDR1 is ENHRY and CDR2 is SYGVKD.

Turning to this clone: The DNA is omitted, as the CDR3 cannot be located on it reliably, and the CDR3 follows TCRdb's listing. CDR3 sequence reads: CASSWGPGNTRNF. The chain employs TRBV19 and TRBJ2-7; TRBD1 is the table's D call, not checked against the DNA. Germline V gene data show CDR1 as LNHDA and CDR2 as SQIVND (reference sequence). The CDR3 is made up of 13 amino acids, end residues included.

This clone was found a few times. The V call is TRBV27, the J call TRBJ1-1; no reliable D call. Trimming cost V 7 bases and J 2 bases, with 11 bases left between them. The CDR3 loop spans 13 amino acids. Germline V gene sequence: CDR1 MNHEY, CDR2 SMNVEV (reference sequence). The CDR3 loop reads CASKSGVNTEAFF. CDR3 DNA sequence: TGTGCCAGCAAGTCAGGCGTAAACACTGAAGCTTTCTTT.

This sequence joins TRBV6-6 and TRBJ1-1; D is unclear. The germline V gene encodes CDR1 MNHNY and CDR2 SVGAGI (reference sequence). V lost 2 bases and J lost 3, with 7 bases in between. This CDR3 is 13 amino acids long. The CDR3 sequence: CASSYDQDTEAFF. The CDR3 DNA follows: TGTGCCAGCAGTTACGATCAGGACACTGAAGCTTTCTTT.

The chain employs TRBV7-9 and TRBJ2-5, with TRBD1 matching 7 bases. The CDR3 extends over 18 amino acids. Germline V gene sequence: CDR1 SEHNR, CDR2 FQNEAQ (reference sequence). Trimming took 3 bases from V and 5 from J; bases not matched to a gene: 18. CDR3 in DNA: TGTGCCAGCAGCTTCCCGACCGGGACAGTAGAATATCCGGAGACCCAGTACTTC. Translated: CASSFPTGTVEYPETQYF.

The chain uses TRBV27 and TRBJ2-7; 8 nucleotides agree with TRBD1. J lost 5 bases, V lost 5 bases, and 8 bases had no gene match. Germline CDR1 and CDR2: MNHEY and SMNVEV (reference sequence). The CDR3 has 14 amino acids. The CDR3 DNA reads TGTGCCAGCAGTGGGCAGGACAGGGCCCACGAGCAGTACTTC. Protein sequence: CASSGQDRAHEQYF.

The rearrangement links TRBV19 to TRBJ1-5; D not certain. Between the trimmed V and J ends, which lost 9 bases and 0 bases, there was a span of 9 bases. The CDR3 covers 13 residues. Germline assignment: CDR1 LNHDA and CDR2 SQIVND (reference sequence). For the CDR3, the DNA is TGTGCCAGCATGATCGGTAGCAATCAGCCCCAGCATTTT. Its protein product is CASMIGSNQPQHF.

V gene TRBV28 combines with J gene TRBJ1-5; 7 bases are a match to TRBD1. Germline loops: CDR1 MDHEN, CDR2 SYDVKM. The CDR3 totals 13 residues. V was pared by 10 bases and J by 9 bases, with 12 bases of the junction left unmatched. CDR3 loop: CATKDRARRPQHF. In DNA form, the CDR3 reads TGTGCCACGAAAGACAGGGCCAGGAGGCCCCAGCATTTT.

The J gene is TRBJ1-4, the V gene TRBV19; D is uncertain. V was clipped by 4 bases and J by 11 bases, with 8 bases between them. There are 11 residues in the CDR3. CDR1 LNHDA and CDR2 SQIVND come from the germline V gene (reference sequence). The CDR3 DNA is TGTGCCAGTAGTAAAGGGAGTAAACTGTTTTTT. Protein: CASSKGSKLFF.

The chain combines TRBV4-3 with TRBJ2-7; D ambiguous. The CDR3 sequence is 16 residues long. Germline V lookup: CDR1 LGHNA, CDR2 YSLEER. The V end lost 1 base, the J end lost 4 bases, and 17 bases lay between the germline ends. CDR3 sequence (DNA): TGCGCCAGCAGCCAAGGCCGACTTCTCCCTCAGTACGAGCAGTACTTC. Protein product: CASSQGRLLPQYEQYF.

V gene TRBV4-2 combines with J gene TRBJ2-5; D gene uncertain. CDR3 size: 11 residues. Germline V gene lookup returns CDR1 LGHNA and CDR2 YNFKEQ. V was shortened by 1 base and J by 8 bases, with 5 bases between the two germline ends. The CDR3 reads CASSQGGTQYF. CDR3 in DNA: TGTGCCAGCAGCCAAGGCGGAACCCAGTACTTC.